This T cell receptor (beta chain) comes out of a study of shared clonotypes between healthy human individuals. Profiled with immunoSEQ multiplex PCR; TCRdb holds only in-frame clones, not every one. The profile covers about 1 million clones, with about 70% appearing a single time and around 1.4% taken by the ten largest. The V gene end was trimmed by 0 bases and the J gene end by 0 bases; junction bases not matched to a gene: 17. The CDR3 is made up of 21 amino acids. In germline, CDR1 is KGHSH, CDR2 LQKENI. Input material: memory CD4+ T cells sorted from blood. Subset specified: CD45RA-negative fraction. This TCR was recovered from a man aged 18 to 29 in good health. The V and J genes are TRBV18 and TRBJ1-3, with 7 nucleotides matching TRBD1. The CDR3 reads CASSPPPRTGPGPSSGNTIYF. CDR3 nucleotide sequence: TGTGCCAGCTCACCACCTCCAAGGACAGGACCAGGCCCAAGCTCTGGAAACACCATATATTTT.